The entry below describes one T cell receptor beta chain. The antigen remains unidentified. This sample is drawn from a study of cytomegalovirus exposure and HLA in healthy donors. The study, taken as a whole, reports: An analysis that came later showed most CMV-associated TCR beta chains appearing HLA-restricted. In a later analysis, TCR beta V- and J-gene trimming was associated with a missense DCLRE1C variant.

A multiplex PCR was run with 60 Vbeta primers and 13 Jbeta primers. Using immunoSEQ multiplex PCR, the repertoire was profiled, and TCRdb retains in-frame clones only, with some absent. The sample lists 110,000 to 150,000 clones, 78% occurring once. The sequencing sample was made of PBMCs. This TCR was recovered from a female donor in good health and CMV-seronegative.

In DNA, the CDR3 is TGCGCCAGCAGCCTTCTCGGGACTAGCGGGAGCTTCTTGAGCAATGAGCAGTTCTTC. Protein: CASSLLGTSGSFLSNEQFF. The V and J genes are TRBV4-1 and TRBJ2-1, with 14 bases aligning to TRBD2. Per the germline V gene, CDR1 is MGHRA and CDR2 is YSYEKL. The CDR3 length is 19 residues. With 4 bases clipped from V and 6 bases from J, the junction kept 14 bases outside the gene matches.